This entry concerns a single TCR beta chain. Antigen specificity is unknown. The data were obtained in a study of spatial heterogeneity in lung cancer. About the study: A T cell module score from matched bulk RNA-seq correlated strongly with TCR transcript counts in tumor regions. The study's findings and limits: Ubiquitous and regional expanded TCR counts mirrored ubiquitous and regional nonsynonymous mutation counts, respectively. Counts of expanded alpha and beta TCRs within tumors tracked the tumor nonsynonymous mutation count.

Stated time point: sample taken at primary tumor resection. TCRdb re-analysed the 5' RACE reads in MiXCR, keeping a single row per CDR3 protein. The profile shows about 30,000 distinct CDR3 sequences, 7.1% of them singletons. This receptor was identified in a male donor with early-stage non-small cell lung cancer. The sequencing here drew on lung tumor tissue, taken at surgery.

CDR3 in amino acids: CASSMTDSNQPQHF. Here the CDR3 DNA reads TGTGCCAGCAGCATGACAGATAGCAATCAGCCCCAGCATTTT. The chain combines TRBV12-3 or TRBV12-4 with TRBJ1-5; D perhaps matches TRBD1 (5 bases). This CDR3 contains 14 residues. Trimming shortened V by 6 bases and J by 0 bases, and 9 bases separated the two germline ends.